This T cell receptor (beta chain) was sequenced for a study of shared clonotypes between healthy human individuals. About the research overall: Each donor's CD8 memory used one plate, CD8 naive two, each CD4 subset three.

The V and J ends lost 2 bases and 2 bases respectively, with 15 bases between them. CDR3 size: 16 residues. Looked up from germline, CDR1 is GTSNPN and CDR2 is SVGIG (reference sequence). Note on this clone: Its antigen is unidentified.

Study results and caveats: Naive subsets, compared against memory subsets, generally had larger estimated richness values.

CD4+ cells yielded CD45RA+ naive and CD45RA-negative memory subsets. The protocol was immunoSEQ multiplex PCR, while the TCRdb copy is restricted to in-frame clones and leaves out a portion. The sample records over a million clones, about 75% being singletons. Material for sequencing was memory CD4+ T cells sorted from blood. The sample's subset: CD45RA-negative fraction. The V gene is TRBV30, the J gene TRBJ1-4, with D perhaps matching TRBD1 (5 bases). This TCR derives from a man between 18 and 35 years old in good health. The CDR3 region is CAWSLSRGFTNEKLFF. The CDR3 DNA sequence: TGTGCCTGGAGTCTCAGCCGGGGGTTTACTAATGAAAAACTGTTTTTT.